This record covers a single T cell receptor beta chain. This sample is part of a study of cytomegalovirus exposure and HLA in healthy donors. Deletions cut 9 bases from V and 3 bases from J, with 17 bases between. The V gene's germline CDR1 is MNHEY and CDR2 SMNVEV (reference sequence). The CDR3 spans 14 residues. The PCR employed 60 Vbeta primers together with 13 Jbeta primers. Generated by immunoSEQ multiplex PCR, the TCRdb table keeps only in-frame clones and is missing some. Of 70,000 to 100,000 clones in the sample, 60% to 80% were seen once. The sample consisted of PBMCs. The genes are TRBV27 and TRBJ1-1; possible D gene TRBD1, 5 bases. The clonotype comes from a woman aged 45-65 years in good health and CMV-seropositive. CDR3 nucleotides: TGTGCCAGTTCAGGTGGGGGGTGGGACACTGAAGCTTTCTTT. Protein product: CASSGGGWDTEAFF.